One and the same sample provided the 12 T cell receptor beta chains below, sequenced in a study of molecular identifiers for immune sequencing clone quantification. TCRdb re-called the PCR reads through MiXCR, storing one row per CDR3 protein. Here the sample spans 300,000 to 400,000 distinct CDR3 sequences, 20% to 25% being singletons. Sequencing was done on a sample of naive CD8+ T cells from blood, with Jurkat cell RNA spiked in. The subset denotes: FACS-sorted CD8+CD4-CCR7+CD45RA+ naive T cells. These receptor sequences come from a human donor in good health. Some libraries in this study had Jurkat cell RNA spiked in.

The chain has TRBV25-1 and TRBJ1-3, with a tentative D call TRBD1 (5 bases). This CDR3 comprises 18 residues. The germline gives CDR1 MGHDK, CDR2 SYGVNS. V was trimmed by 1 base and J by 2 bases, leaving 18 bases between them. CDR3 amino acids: CASSELLLGPTPGNTIYF. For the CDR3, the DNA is TGTGCCAGCAGTGAATTATTGTTGGGGCCGACCCCTGGAAACACCATATATTTT.

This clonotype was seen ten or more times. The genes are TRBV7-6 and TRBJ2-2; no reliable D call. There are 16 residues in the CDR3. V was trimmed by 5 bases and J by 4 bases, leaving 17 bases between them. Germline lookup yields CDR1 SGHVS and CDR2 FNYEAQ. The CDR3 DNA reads TGTGCCAGCAGCCCCGCCAGGATTACATCCACCGGGGAGCTGTTTTTT. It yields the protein CASSPARITSTGELFF.

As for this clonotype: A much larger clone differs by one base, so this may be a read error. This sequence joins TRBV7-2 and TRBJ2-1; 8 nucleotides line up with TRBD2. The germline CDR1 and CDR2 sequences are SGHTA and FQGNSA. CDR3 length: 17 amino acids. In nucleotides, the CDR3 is TGTGCCGGCAGTATCCCCTTGAGCGGGAGCTCCTACAATGAGCAGTTCTTC. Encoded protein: CAGSIPLSGSSYNEQFF.

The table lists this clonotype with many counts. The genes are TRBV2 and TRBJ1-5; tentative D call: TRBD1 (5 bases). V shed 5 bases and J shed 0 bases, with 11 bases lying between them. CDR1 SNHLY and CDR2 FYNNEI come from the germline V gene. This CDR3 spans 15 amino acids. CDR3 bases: TGTGCCAGCAGTACGACAGTAGATAGCAATCAGCCCCAGCATTTT. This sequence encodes CASSTTVDSNQPQHF.

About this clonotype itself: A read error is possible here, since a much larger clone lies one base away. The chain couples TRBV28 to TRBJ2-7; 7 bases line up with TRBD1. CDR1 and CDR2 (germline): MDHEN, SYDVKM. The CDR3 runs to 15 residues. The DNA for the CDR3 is TGTGCCAGCAGTCCACGACAGGGCCTAGTGTACGTGCAGTACTTC. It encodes CASSPRQGLVYVQYF.

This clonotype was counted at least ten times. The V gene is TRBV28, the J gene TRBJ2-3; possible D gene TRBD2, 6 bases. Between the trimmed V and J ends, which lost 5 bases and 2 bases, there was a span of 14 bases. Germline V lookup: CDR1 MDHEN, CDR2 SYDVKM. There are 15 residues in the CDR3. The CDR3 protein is CASSGYSGNTDTQYF. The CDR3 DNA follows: TGTGCCAGCAGTGGATATAGCGGAAACACAGATACGCAGTATTTT.

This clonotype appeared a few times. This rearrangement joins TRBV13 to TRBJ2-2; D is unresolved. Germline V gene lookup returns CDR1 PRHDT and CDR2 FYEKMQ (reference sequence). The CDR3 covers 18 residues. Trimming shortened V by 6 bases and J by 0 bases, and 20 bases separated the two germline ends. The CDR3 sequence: CASRPWTEDLSNTGELFF. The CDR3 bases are TGTGCCAGCAGACCCTGGACCGAAGACCTTTCGAACACCGGGGAGCTGTTTTTT. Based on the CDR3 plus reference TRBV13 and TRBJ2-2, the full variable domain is AAGVIQSPRHLIKEKRETATLKCYPIPRHDTVYWYQQGPGQDPQFLISFYEKMQSDKGSIPDRFSAQQFSDYHSELNMSSLELGDSALYFCASRPWTEDLSNTGELFFGEGSRLTVL.

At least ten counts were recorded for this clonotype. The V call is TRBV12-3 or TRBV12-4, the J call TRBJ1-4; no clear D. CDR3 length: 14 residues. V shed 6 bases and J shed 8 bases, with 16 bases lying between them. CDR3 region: CASSSGLGREKLFF. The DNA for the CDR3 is TGTGCCAGCAGCTCCGGTCTCGGGCGAGAAAAACTGTTTTTT.

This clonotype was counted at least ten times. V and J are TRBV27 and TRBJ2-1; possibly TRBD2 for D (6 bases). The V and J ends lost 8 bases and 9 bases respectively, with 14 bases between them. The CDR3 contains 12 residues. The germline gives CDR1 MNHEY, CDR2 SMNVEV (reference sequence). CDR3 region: CASGDLAREQFF. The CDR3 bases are TGTGCCAGCGGGGACCTAGCGCGTGAGCAGTTCTTC.

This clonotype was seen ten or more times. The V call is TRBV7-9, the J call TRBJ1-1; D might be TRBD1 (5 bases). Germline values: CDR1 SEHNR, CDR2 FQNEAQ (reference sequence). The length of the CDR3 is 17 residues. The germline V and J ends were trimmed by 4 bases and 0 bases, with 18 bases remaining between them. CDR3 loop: CASSSPQNRFMNTEAFF. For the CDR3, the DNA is TGTGCCAGCAGCTCGCCCCAGAACAGGTTCATGAACACTGAAGCTTTCTTT.

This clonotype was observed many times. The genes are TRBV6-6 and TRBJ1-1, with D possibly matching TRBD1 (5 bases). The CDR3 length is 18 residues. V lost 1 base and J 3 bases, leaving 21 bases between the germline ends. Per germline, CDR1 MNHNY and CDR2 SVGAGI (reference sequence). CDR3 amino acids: CASSYLDTGRVMDTEAFF. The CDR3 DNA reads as TGTGCCAGCAGTTACTTGGACACAGGAAGGGTTATGGACACTGAAGCTTTCTTT.

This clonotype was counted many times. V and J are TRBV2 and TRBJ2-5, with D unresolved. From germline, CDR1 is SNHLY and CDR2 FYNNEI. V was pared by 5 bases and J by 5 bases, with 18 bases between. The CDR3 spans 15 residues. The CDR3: CASSITEVPLETQYF. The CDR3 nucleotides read TGTGCCAGCAGTATAACGGAAGTTCCTCTGGAGACCCAGTACTTC.